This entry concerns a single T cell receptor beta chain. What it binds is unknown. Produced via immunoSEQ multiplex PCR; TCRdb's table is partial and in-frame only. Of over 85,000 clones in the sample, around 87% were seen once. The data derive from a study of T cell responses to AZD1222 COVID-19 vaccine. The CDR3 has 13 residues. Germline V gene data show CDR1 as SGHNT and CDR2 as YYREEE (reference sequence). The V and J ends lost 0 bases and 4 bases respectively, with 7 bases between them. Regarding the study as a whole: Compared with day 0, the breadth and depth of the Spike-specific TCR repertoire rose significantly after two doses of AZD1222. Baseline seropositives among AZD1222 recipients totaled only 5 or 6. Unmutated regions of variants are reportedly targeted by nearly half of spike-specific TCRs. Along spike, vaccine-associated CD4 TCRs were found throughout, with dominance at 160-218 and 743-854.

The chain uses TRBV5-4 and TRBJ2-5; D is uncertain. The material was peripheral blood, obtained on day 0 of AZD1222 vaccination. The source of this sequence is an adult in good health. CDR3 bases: TGTGCCAGCAGCTTGGTAGGGTCAGAGACCCAGTACTTC. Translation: CASSLVGSETQYF.